The clone carrying this T cell receptor (beta chain) was detected only once. What it binds is unknown. The data belong to a study of OX40 agonist ivuxolimab in advanced cancers. The wider study: Patients enrolled in dose escalation were diagnosed with hepatocellular carcinoma, melanoma, renal cell or head and neck cancer.

Study conclusions and caveats: Both CD4+ and CD8+ T cell populations in blood had undergone clonal expansion by week 6 at 0.1 to 3.0 mg/kg.

Clones were sequenced by immunoSEQ multiplex PCR, and TCRdb holds only the in-frame ones, with some missing. This table has roughly 67,000 clones, nearly 85% appearing once. The TCR was taken from an adult with an advanced solid tumor such as melanoma, head and neck, liver or kidney cancer. Here the sequenced sample was CD4+ or CD8+ T cells sorted from blood, taken in a trial of the OX40 agonist ivuxolimab.

The CDR3 DNA sequence: TGTGCCAGCACCCGGGACAGGTACAATGAGCAGTTCTTC. It yields the protein CASTRDRYNEQFF. This sequence joins TRBV28 and TRBJ2-1, with 8 bases fitting TRBD1. CDR1 is MDHEN, CDR2 SYDVKM, per germline. The CDR3 covers 13 residues. V lost 7 bases and J lost 4; bases outside the gene matches: 3.